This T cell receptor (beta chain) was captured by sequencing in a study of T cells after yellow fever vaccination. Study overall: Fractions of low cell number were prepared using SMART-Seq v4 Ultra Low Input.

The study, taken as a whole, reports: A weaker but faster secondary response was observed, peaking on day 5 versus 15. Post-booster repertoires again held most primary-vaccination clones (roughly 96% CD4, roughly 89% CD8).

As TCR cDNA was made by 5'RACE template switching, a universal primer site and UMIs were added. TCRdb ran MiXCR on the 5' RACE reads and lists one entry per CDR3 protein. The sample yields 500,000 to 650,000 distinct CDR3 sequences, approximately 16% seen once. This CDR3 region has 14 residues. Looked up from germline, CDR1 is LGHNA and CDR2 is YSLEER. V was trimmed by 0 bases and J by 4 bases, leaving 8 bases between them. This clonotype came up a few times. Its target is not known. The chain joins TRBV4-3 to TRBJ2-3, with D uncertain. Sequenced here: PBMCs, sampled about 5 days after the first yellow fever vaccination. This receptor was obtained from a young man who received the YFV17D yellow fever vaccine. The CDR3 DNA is TGCGCCAGCAGCCAAGATCTAGTATCAGATACGCAGTATTTT. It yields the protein CASSQDLVSDTQYF.